These 22 T cell receptor beta chains came from one sample sequenced in a study of cytomegalovirus exposure and HLA in healthy donors. Primers included in the PCR were 60 Vbeta and 13 Jbeta primers. This table comes from immunoSEQ multiplex PCR, and its TCRdb copy is limited to in-frame clones, with some not included. The repertoire includes roughly 160,000 clones, around 80% of them detected once, and 2.5% to 4% sits in the top ten. The sequenced sample was PBMCs. The receptors derive from a woman aged 45 to 65 in good health and CMV-seropositive.

This clone was seen a handful of times. The CDR3 DNA is TGTGCCAGCAGGGTTGGCGGAGTCAATGAGCAGTTCTTC. It is translated as CASRVGGVNEQFF. The chain uses TRBV6-1 and TRBJ2-1; D is ambiguous. Germline assignment: CDR1 MNHNS and CDR2 SASEGT. The CDR3 runs 13 residues. V was trimmed by 6 bases and J by 6 bases, leaving 12 bases between them.

This clone showed up just a few times. The gene calls are TRBV2 and TRBJ2-5; 13 bases fit TRBD2. CDR3 size: 15 residues. V lost 6 bases, J lost 0 bases, and 1 base stayed unmatched. The V gene's germline CDR1 is SNHLY and CDR2 FYNNEI. CDR3 bases: TGTGCCAGCAGCGGACTAGCGGGAGACCAAGAGACCCAGTACTTC. Translated: CASSGLAGDQETQYF.

This chain uses TRBV7-2 with TRBJ2-7, with 8 nucleotides matching TRBD1. Germline assignment: CDR1 SGHTA and CDR2 FQGNSA. With V trimmed by 5 bases and J by 2 bases, 2 bases remained unmatched. The CDR3 runs to 13 residues. The CDR3 here is CASSRDRTYEQYF. Written as DNA, the CDR3 is TGTGCCAGCAGCCGGGACAGGACCTACGAGCAGTACTTC. Supplemented by reference TRBV7-2 and TRBJ2-7, the full variable domain reads GAGVSQSPSNKVTEKGKDVELRCDPISGHTALYWYRQSLGQGLEFLIYFQGNSAPDKSGLPSDRFSAERTGGSVSTLTIQRTQQEDSAVYLCASSRDRTYEQYFGPGTRLTVT.

The chain is built from TRBV4-3 and TRBJ2-3; TRBD2 aligns across 14 bases. V lost 3 bases and J lost 1; bases outside the gene matches: 6. Germline lookup yields CDR1 LGHNA and CDR2 YSLEER. The CDR3 totals 18 residues. The CDR3 sequence is CASSHGTSGGRGTDTQYF. The CDR3, as DNA: TGCGCCAGCAGCCATGGGACTAGCGGGGGCCGGGGCACAGATACGCAGTATTTT.

The chain recombines TRBV4-3 with TRBJ2-7; TRBD2 aligns across 12 bases. The CDR3 contains 15 residues. CDR1 LGHNA and CDR2 YSLEER come from the germline V gene. The J segment lost 4 bases and the V segment lost 1 base, leaving 2 bases of the junction unmatched. CDR3 coding DNA: TGCGCCAGCAGCCAAGGACTAGCGGGAGAGTACGAGCAGTACTTC. Protein sequence: CASSQGLAGEYEQYF.

The chain recombines TRBV4-3 with TRBJ1-4; D is perhaps TRBD1 (6 bases). Germline V gene lookup returns CDR1 LGHNA and CDR2 YSLEER. V was shortened by 0 bases and J by 5 bases, with 13 bases between the two germline ends. The CDR3 spans 16 residues. This CDR3 reads CASSQELRGGNEKLFF. The CDR3 nucleotides read TGCGCCAGCAGCCAAGAACTCAGGGGAGGGAATGAAAAACTGTTTTTT.

The chain has TRBV7-9 and TRBJ2-2, with 7 bases lining up with TRBD2. Germline assignment: CDR1 SEHNR and CDR2 FQNEAQ (reference sequence). The V and J ends lost 4 bases and 8 bases, in that order; junction bases with no gene match: 10. The CDR3 spans 15 residues. CDR3 nucleotides: TGTGCCAGCAGCTGGGGGGGGACTACCCCGGGGGAGCTGTTTTTT. Translation: CASSWGGTTPGELFF. The variable domain in full, completed from reference TRBV7-9 and TRBJ2-2, reads DTGVSQNPRHKITKRGQNVTFRCDPISEHNRLYWYRQTLGQGPEFLTYFQNEAQLEKSRLLSDRFSAERPKGSFSTLEIQRTEQGDSAMYLCASSWGGTTPGELFFGEGSRLTVL.

V is TRBV13 and J is TRBJ2-3; 9 bases line up with TRBD1. CDR1 and CDR2 (germline): PRHDT, FYEKMQ (reference sequence). The CDR3 is 16 amino acids. The V gene end was trimmed by 3 bases and the J gene end by 2 bases; junction bases not matched to a gene: 6. The CDR3 nucleotides are TGTGCCAGCAGCTTCTCCGGACAGGGGTCCACAGATACGCAGTATTTT. Residues: CASSFSGQGSTDTQYF.

This chain connects TRBV7-2 to TRBJ1-1, with D hard to call. V was pared by 2 bases and J by 4 bases, with 14 bases between. CDR3 length: 15 residues. Germline V gene data show CDR1 as SGHTA and CDR2 as FQGNSA. CDR3 sequence: CASSLRAGFGTEAFF. The DNA of the CDR3 is TGTGCCAGCAGCTTAAGAGCGGGGTTTGGCACTGAAGCTTTCTTT.

The chain uses TRBV2 and TRBJ1-2; 8 bases are shared with TRBD1. The germline V gene encodes CDR1 SNHLY and CDR2 FYNNEI. The CDR3 is 15 residues long. V was pared by 6 bases and J by 0 bases, with 6 bases of the junction left unmatched. The CDR3: CASSRWGQANYGYTF. In DNA form, the CDR3 reads TGTGCCAGCAGCAGGTGGGGACAGGCTAACTATGGCTACACCTTC.

This clone was observed a single time. Other nucleotide sequences in the sample specify the same CDR3. The chain links TRBV14 to TRBJ1-2; D is perhaps TRBD1 (6 bases). Germline CDR1 is SGHDN and CDR2 is FVKESK. V was clipped by 2 bases and J by 8 bases, with 12 bases between them. This CDR3 has 13 residues. The CDR3 spells CASSQTGSWGYTF. The CDR3 DNA is TGTGCCAGCAGCCAAACAGGGAGTTGGGGCTACACCTTC. Based on the CDR3 plus reference TRBV14 and TRBJ1-2, the full variable domain is EAGVTQFPSHSVIEKGQTVTLRCDPISGHDNLYWYRRVMGKEIKFLLHFVKESKQDESGMPNNRFLAERTGGTYSTLKVQPAELEDSGVYFCASSQTGSWGYTFGSGTRLTVV.

The chain employs TRBV4-2 and TRBJ1-3, with D maybe TRBD1 (5 bases). This CDR3 has 13 residues. CDR1 LGHNA and CDR2 YNFKEQ come from the germline V gene. V dropped 6 bases and J dropped 7 bases, with 13 bases sitting between them. The CDR3 nucleotides are TGTGCCAGCAGTATCAGTAGGGGTAACACCATATATTTT. Translated: CASSISRGNTIYF.

The V and J genes are TRBV4-3 and TRBJ1-2, with D possibly TRBD1 on 5 matching bases. The germline CDR1 and CDR2 sequences are LGHNA and YSLEER. The CDR3 covers 15 residues. Trimming stripped 3 bases from V and 6 bases from J, with 17 bases between. CDR3 sequence reads: CASSQSRAKRNGYTF. The CDR3 coding sequence is TGCGCCAGCAGCCAGTCCAGGGCCAAAAGAAATGGCTACACCTTC.

This chain joins TRBV5-1 and TRBJ2-3, with a possible D match to TRBD2 (5 bases). V shed 0 bases and J shed 0 bases, with 11 bases lying between them. Per the germline V gene, CDR1 is SGHRS and CDR2 is YFSETQ. The CDR3 contains 16 residues. The CDR3 DNA reads as TGCGCCAGCAGCTTGGGGGGAGTAGCGAGCACAGATACGCAGTATTTT. Translating gives CASSLGGVASTDTQYF.

Concerning this clone: Germline is not matched at one junction end, which may reflect a read error. The rearrangement joins TRBV30 to TRBJ2-7; the match to TRBD1 covers 8 bases. Germline loops: CDR1 GTSNPN, CDR2 SVGIG (reference sequence). The length of the CDR3 is 11 residues. The CDR3 reads CAWGLTGTGFF. Written as DNA, the CDR3 is TGTGCCTGGGGCCTTACCGGGACAGGATTCTTC.

The chain joins TRBV10-3 to TRBJ2-2, with TRBD1 identical over 8 bases. V lost 5 bases to trimming and J lost 1 base; unmatched junction nucleotides: 3. From germline, CDR1 is ENHRY and CDR2 SYGVKD. This CDR3 is built from 15 residues. For the CDR3, the DNA is TGTGCCATCAGTAAGGACAGGGTGAACACCGGGGAGCTGTTTTTT. It codes for CAISKDRVNTGELFF.

This clone was counted between two and nine times. V and J are TRBV12-5 and TRBJ2-1; 7 bases are shared with TRBD2. V lost 4 bases to trimming and J lost 0 bases; unmatched junction nucleotides: 6. CDR1 is LGHNT and CDR2 is FRNRAP in the germline V gene. The CDR3 sequence is 16 residues long. The CDR3 bases are TGTGCTAGTGGTTCCAAGCGGGGTAACTCCTACAATGAGCAGTTCTTC. It is translated as CASGSKRGNSYNEQFF.

The chain carries TRBV6-1 and TRBJ2-7; D ambiguous. Trimming removed 4 bases at V and 0 bases at J, with 13 bases between. The CDR3 is 15 residues long. CDR1 is MNHNS, CDR2 SASEGT, per germline. CDR3 in DNA: TGTGCCAGCAGTGGGCTAAAGTCAGGCTCCTACGAGCAGTACTTC. Its translation: CASSGLKSGSYEQYF.

A few counts support this clone. The chain recombines TRBV7-3 with TRBJ1-1; TRBD1 might be the D (6 bases). Germline loops: CDR1 SGHTA, CDR2 FQGTGA. Between the trimmed V and J ends, which lost 4 bases and 5 bases, there was a span of 14 bases. The CDR3 sequence is 14 residues long. CDR3 nucleotide sequence: TGTGCCAGCAGCTCGGGGGGGCGAGGGACTGAAGCTTTCTTT. Residues: CASSSGGRGTEAFF.

The chain employs TRBV28 and TRBJ1-5; 9 bases agree with TRBD1. CDR1 and CDR2 from the germline V gene are MDHEN and SYDVKM. The CDR3 runs to 15 residues. V lost 4 bases to trimming and J lost 7 bases; unmatched junction nucleotides: 8. The CDR3 protein is CASSSPGQGAQPQHF. CDR3 in DNA: TGTGCCAGCAGTTCCCCGGGACAGGGAGCCCAGCCCCAGCATTTT.

The rearrangement joins TRBV19 to TRBJ2-1; 8 bases align to TRBD1. The CDR3 contains 15 residues. In germline, CDR1 is LNHDA, CDR2 SQIVND (reference sequence). The V and J ends lost 3 bases and 3 bases, in that order; junction bases with no gene match: 4. The CDR3 bases are TGTGCCAGTAGTATCCCGGGACAGGTCTACAATGAGCAGTTCTTC. Its protein product is CASSIPGQVYNEQFF.

This clone was seen once. The chain carries TRBV5-8 and TRBJ1-1; D is unclear. The V end was cut by 1 base, the J end by 2 bases, with 9 bases between. The CDR3 extends over 14 amino acids. CDR1 is SGHTS, CDR2 YDEGEE, per germline. As DNA, the CDR3 is TGTGCCAGCAGCTTGTTAGGGAGAAACACTGAAGCTTTCTTT. The encoded protein is CASSLLGRNTEAFF.